This passage covers 19 T cell receptor beta chains from one sample sequenced in a study of blood T cell repertoires in COVID-19. The data were produced by immunoSEQ multiplex PCR, yet TCRdb's version contains in-frame clones alone and is incomplete. The table shows 150,000 to 200,000 clones, with around 89% occurring only once. Sequencing used PBMCs or T cells enriched from blood (not recorded which). The receptor source for this set is a woman between 18 and 29 years old who had recovered from COVID-19.

This clone was observed a single time. The rearrangement uses TRBV14 and TRBJ1-4; 9 bases match TRBD1. In germline, CDR1 is SGHDN, CDR2 FVKESK. This CDR3 contains 17 residues. V lost 4 bases and J lost 4; bases outside the gene matches: 10. CDR3 sequence reads: CASSPLSGTGNNEKLFF. The CDR3 coding sequence is TGTGCCAGCAGCCCGTTATCCGGGACAGGGAATAATGAAAAACTGTTTTTT.

The chain recombines TRBV25-1 with TRBJ1-6; 8 nucleotides match TRBD1. CDR3 length: 15 residues. Germline CDR1 reads MGHDK; CDR2 reads SYGVNS. V trimming: 6 bases; J trimming: 7 bases; junction bases outside the gene matches: 8. CDR3 residues: CASSSRTGLNSPLHF. The CDR3 DNA sequence: TGTGCCAGCAGCTCTAGGACAGGGCTGAATTCACCCCTCCACTTT.

The genes are TRBV5-1 and TRBJ1-1; a weak D match, TRBD1 (5 bases). The V gene lost 2 bases and the J gene lost 4 bases, with 15 bases spanning the gap. The germline V gene encodes CDR1 SGHRS and CDR2 YFSETQ. The CDR3 is 15 residues long. The CDR3 sequence is CASSFIFDRATEAFF. In DNA, the CDR3 is TGCGCCAGCAGCTTTATTTTTGACAGAGCCACTGAAGCTTTCTTT.

This clone was picked up a small number of times. The chain carries TRBV30 and TRBJ1-2; the D gene is possibly TRBD1 (5 bases). Trimming removed 7 bases at V and 4 bases at J, with 13 bases between. From germline, CDR1 is GTSNPN and CDR2 SVGIG (reference sequence). The CDR3 extends over 12 amino acids. The CDR3 region is CAYIGDSYGYTF. The CDR3 nucleotides read TGTGCCTACATCGGCGACAGCTATGGCTACACCTTC.

The V and J genes are TRBV28 and TRBJ2-1; maybe TRBD2 (5 bases). Trimming took 3 bases from V and 4 from J, leaving 28 bases between them. The CDR3 is 20 amino acids. Per the germline V gene, CDR1 is MDHEN and CDR2 is SYDVKM. The CDR3 is CASSLRSGASGLGVYNEQFF. As DNA, the CDR3 is TGTGCCAGCAGTTTGAGGTCCGGTGCAAGCGGTCTCGGGGTTTACAATGAGCAGTTCTTC.

This sequence joins TRBV19 and TRBJ2-7, with D unclear. Looked up from germline, CDR1 is LNHDA and CDR2 is SQIVND (reference sequence). Trimming removed 3 bases at V and 0 bases at J, with 6 bases between. This CDR3 is built from 13 residues. The CDR3 protein is CASSMTNSYEQYF. The CDR3 DNA is TGTGCCAGTAGTATGACAAACTCCTACGAGCAGTACTTC.

The V call is TRBV6-2 or TRBV6-3, the J call TRBJ2-1; 15 bases agree with TRBD2. Germline-derived CDR1 and CDR2 are MNHEY and SVGEGT. The CDR3 spans 19 residues. The J segment lost 14 bases and the V segment lost 2 bases, leaving 19 bases of the junction unmatched. The CDR3 is CASSYVGLAGGKGTMSKFF. The CDR3 DNA reads TGTGCCAGCAGTTACGTAGGACTAGCGGGAGGGAAAGGGACAATGAGCAAGTTCTTC.

The chain uses TRBV24-1 and TRBJ2-2, with D hard to call. The CDR3 contains 12 residues. V gave up 7 bases and J gave up 3 bases, with 5 bases separating them. Germline-derived CDR1 and CDR2 are KGHDR and SFDVKD. The CDR3: CATSPDTGELFF. The DNA of the CDR3 is TGTGCCACCAGCCCAGACACCGGGGAGCTGTTTTTT.

This clone was seen once. The chain combines TRBV6-4 with TRBJ2-5; 8 positions agree with TRBD2. V lost 5 bases and J lost 4; bases outside the gene matches: 3. Germline CDR1 MRHNA, CDR2 SNTAGT. CDR3 length equals 13 residues. The CDR3 reads CASSLLAGETQYF. The CDR3 DNA reads TGTGCCAGCAGTCTGCTAGCGGGAGAGACCCAGTACTTC.

The CDR3, as DNA: TGTGCCAGCAGCACTCCGGGACAGGAGACTTCCTCTGGAAACACCATATATTTT. This encodes CASSTPGQETSSGNTIYF. The V gene is TRBV7-9, the J gene TRBJ1-3; TRBD1 agrees at 8 bases. The CDR3 runs to 18 residues. Germline V gene lookup returns CDR1 SEHNR and CDR2 FQNEAQ (reference sequence). Unmatched junction bases numbered 12, after V lost 5 bases and J lost 0 bases.

The V call is TRBV6-5, the J call TRBJ1-1; D is uncertain. This CDR3 has 13 residues. V lost 2 bases to trimming and J lost 11 bases, with 15 bases between them. Germline-derived CDR1 and CDR2 are MNHEY and SVGAGI. The CDR3 loop is CASSYPSGRAAFF. CDR3 bases: TGTGCCAGCAGTTACCCCTCCGGGAGGGCGGCTTTCTTT.

Note on this clone: Different DNA sequences within this sample yield the same CDR3. CDR3 sequence: CASGLDSYGYTF. DNA of the CDR3: TGTGCTAGTGGACTCGACAGTTATGGCTACACCTTC. The V and J genes are TRBV12-5 and TRBJ1-2; D may be TRBD1 (5 bases). V was cut by 6 bases and J by 5 bases, with 10 bases left in between. Germline lookup yields CDR1 LGHNT and CDR2 FRNRAP. The CDR3 is made up of 12 amino acids.

The chain joins TRBV7-9 to TRBJ2-5, with D perhaps matching TRBD2 (5 bases). CDR3 size: 16 residues. V was clipped by 5 bases and J by 5 bases, with 21 bases between them. Per the germline V gene, CDR1 is SEHNR and CDR2 is FQNEAQ (reference sequence). The CDR3: CASSPWRAEPLETQYF. In DNA form, the CDR3 reads TGTGCCAGCAGCCCCTGGCGGGCGGAACCTCTCGAGACCCAGTACTTC.

The chain employs TRBV3-1 (or the pseudogene TRBV3-2) and TRBJ1-5, with D perhaps matching TRBD1 (5 bases). The V gene's germline CDR1 is LGHDT and CDR2 YNNKEL (reference sequence). Deletions cut 3 bases from V and 3 bases from J, with 9 bases between. The CDR3 extends over 14 amino acids. Here the CDR3 reads CASSQGLFNQPQHF. The CDR3 DNA sequence: TGTGCCAGCAGCCAGGGACTTTTCAATCAGCCCCAGCATTTT.

This clone was picked up a small number of times. The rearrangement links TRBV24-1 to TRBJ2-3, with D possibly being TRBD2 (5 bases). Trimming left V 9 bases short and J 9 bases short, with 12 bases between. The CDR3 loop spans 11 amino acids. Germline CDR1 KGHDR, CDR2 SFDVKD. The CDR3 bases are TGTGCCACCGCTTTCGGGGAAACGCAGTATTTT. Translated: CATAFGETQYF.

J is TRBJ1-4 and V is TRBV15, with TRBD1 matching over 11 bases. CDR3 length: 13 residues. Germline V gene data show CDR1 as LNHNV and CDR2 as YYDKDF (reference sequence). With V trimmed by 3 bases and J by 12 bases, 3 bases remained unmatched. The CDR3 sequence is CATSSWTGGELFF. CDR3 sequence (DNA): TGTGCCACCAGCAGTTGGACAGGGGGCGAACTGTTTTTT.

The gene calls are TRBV3-1 (or the pseudogene TRBV3-2) and TRBJ1-2; 10 bases map to TRBD1. The CDR3 contains 14 residues. V trimming: 3 bases; J trimming: 8 bases; junction bases outside the gene matches: 6. Germline V gene data show CDR1 as LGHDT and CDR2 as YNNKEL (reference sequence). DNA for the CDR3: TGTGCCAGCAGCCAGCTCGACAGGGGGCAAGGCTACACCTTC. Its protein product is CASSQLDRGQGYTF.

This rearrangement joins TRBV18 to TRBJ1-1; 8 bases fit TRBD1. The CDR3 sequence is 16 residues long. Unmatched junction bases numbered 9, after V lost 6 bases and J lost 0 bases. Per the germline V gene, CDR1 is KGHSH and CDR2 is LQKENI. The CDR3 DNA reads TGTGCCAGCTCGGCGGACAGGGTTGTGATGAACACTGAAGCTTTCTTT. Its translation: CASSADRVVMNTEAFF.

The chain employs TRBV4-1 and TRBJ2-7, with 12 positions matching TRBD2. Germline CDR1 is MGHRA and CDR2 is YSYEKL. The CDR3 length is 16 residues. The trim removed 6 bases at V and 2 bases at J, leaving 8 bases unmatched. The CDR3 is CASRKVGLAGTYEQYF. The CDR3 DNA sequence: TGCGCCAGCAGGAAGGTCGGACTAGCGGGAACCTACGAGCAGTACTTC.